What follows is one T cell receptor (beta chain) and its context. Its antigen has not been determined. No clone much larger than this one lies a single base away; base qualities are absent. This entry belongs to a study of blood T cell repertoires in COVID-19 (dated by TCRdb to about 2020). Concerning the study at large: Collaborator samples came from the United States, Italy and Spain and covered acute and convalescent phases of COVID-19. A de-identified subject ID, COVID-19 status, age in years and sex were almost always included in the sample metadata. The prospective study material was composed of cDNA or gDNA derived from T cells, B-cell-depleted T cells, or PBMCs. Where available, HLA class I and class II types were taken from metadata supplied by the sample provider and were not determined by assay-based typing. Samples were obtained from the ongoing ImmuneRACE study (first 160 participants) and from 1,254 subjects provided by 6 global collaborators. Subjects who had been exposed to COVID-19, were actively infected with it, or had recovered from it provided the deeply sampled blood TCRbeta repertoires that made up the dataset. A freely available public database, intended as a resource for researchers studying the immune response to SARS-CoV-2, is where the repertoires were released.

The junction carries 12 bases between V and J, which are trimmed by 7 bases and 3 bases respectively. Reading the germline V gene (reference sequence) gives CDR1 MNHNY and CDR2 SVGAGI. The CDR3, from cysteine to phenylalanine, totals 13 residues. The read is trimmed to its CDR3 DNA, 39 bases read in frame from base 1. Results the study describes overall, beyond this receptor: Clinical and demographic metadata were provided uncurated, with the amount varying by source and participant.

TCRbeta CDR3 regions were amplified from genomic DNA using the immunoSEQ Assay, a bias-controlled multiplex PCR. The paper's processing steps were these. Nucleated cell counts per sample were estimated from amplification of reference gene primers within the assay. Sequence reads were collapsed and filtered to measure the absolute abundance of every unique TCRbeta CDR3 rearrangement. For each sample, productive Simpson clonality was calculated by taking the square root of Simpson's diversity index across productive rearrangements. TCRdb provides this immuneACCESS table in a form limited to in-frame rearrangements. Some clones are lacking; in checked studies, under half of them reflect an unresolved V gene, and why the rest are absent is not known. D and trimming were read from the DNA, whereas the V and J calls and clone size are those reported in that table. The sample profile shows roughly 120,000 clones; roughly 90% of them were found once. The ten largest clones add up to 4% to 5% of the sample.

One collaborating source in Seattle enrolled patients while the patients were actively infected and followed the patients over time throughout the course of disease. Each collaborating institution followed its own protocols to collect whole blood in K2EDTA tubes. For TCRbeta analysis, collaborators shipped samples as frozen whole blood, isolated PBMCs, or DNA extracted from either of those sample types. This chain is built from TRBV6-6 and TRBJ1-2; confidence is insufficient to name the D gene. Sequenced material: peripheral blood. This sequence originates from a man aged 60-69 years with COVID-19, enrolled during active disease. The CDR3 region: CASNAPSYYGYTF. The nucleotide sequence is given as TGTGCCAGCAATGCCCCCAGTTACTATGGCTACACCTTC.